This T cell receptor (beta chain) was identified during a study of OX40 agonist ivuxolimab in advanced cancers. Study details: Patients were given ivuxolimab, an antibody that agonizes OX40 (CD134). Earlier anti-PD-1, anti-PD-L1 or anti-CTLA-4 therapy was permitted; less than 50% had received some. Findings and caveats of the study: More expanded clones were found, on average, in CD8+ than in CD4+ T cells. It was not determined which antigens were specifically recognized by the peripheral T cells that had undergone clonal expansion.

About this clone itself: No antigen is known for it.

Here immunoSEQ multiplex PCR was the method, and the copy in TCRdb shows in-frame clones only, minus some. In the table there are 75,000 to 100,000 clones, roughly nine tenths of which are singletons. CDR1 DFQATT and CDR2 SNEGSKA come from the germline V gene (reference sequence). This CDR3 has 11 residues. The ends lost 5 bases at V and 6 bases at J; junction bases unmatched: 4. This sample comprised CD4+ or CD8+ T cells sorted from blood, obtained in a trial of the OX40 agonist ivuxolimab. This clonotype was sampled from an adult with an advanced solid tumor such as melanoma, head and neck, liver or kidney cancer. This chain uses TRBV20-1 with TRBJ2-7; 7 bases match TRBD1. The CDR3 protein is CSASGTAEQYF. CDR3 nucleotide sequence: TGCAGTGCTTCCGGGACAGCCGAGCAGTACTTC.